What follows describes a single TCR beta chain. Its cognate antigen is unknown. Focal radiation with ipilimumab CTLA-4 blockade was given to patients with chemo-refractory metastatic non-small-cell lung cancer. This sample stems from a study of radiotherapy plus CTLA-4 blockade in lung cancer. Only in-frame clones appear in the TCRdb table, and some are missing; sequencing was by immunoSEQ multiplex PCR. The sample holds under 95,000 clones; around 81% are singletons and the top ten take under 25%. Whole-study findings and limits: Among blood TCR repertoires after radiotherapy plus ipilimumab, tumor-derived clones expanded.

Material: peripheral blood, obtained from a patient treated with radiotherapy plus ipilimumab. The clonotype was recovered from a human donor with non-small cell lung cancer whose response to radiotherapy plus ipilimumab could not be evaluated. Some clones in this sample may be carry-over from other donors' samples.

The CDR3 loop is CASSYGGGEQYF. As DNA, the CDR3 is TGTGCCAGCAGTTACGGGGGGGGCGAGCAGTACTTC. The chain uses TRBV6-5 and TRBJ2-5; TRBD2 matches at 7 bases. The DNA matches TRBJ2-7 better at its end, which makes the J call doubtful. Germline lookup yields CDR1 MNHEY and CDR2 SVGAGI. CDR3 length: 12 residues.